This is a list of T cell receptor beta chains from one sample in a study of blood T cell repertoires in COVID-19. TCRdb keeps only in-frame clones here, not all; method: immunoSEQ multiplex PCR. The sample lists 200,000 or so clones, 65% to 85% occurring once. The sample comprised PBMCs or T cells enriched from blood (not recorded which). The receptors shown here come from a woman in her 40s with acute COVID-19. CDR3s include the opening cysteine and the closing phenylalanine or tryptophan. The D gene is left open where the match is weak. The size field is filled for only some rows; it gives once, few, many or a size class.

clone_size j_call v_call d_call cdr3_nt cdr3_aa
- TRBJ1-2 TRBV2 TRBD1 TGTGCCAGCGGGACAGGGGGACGTCTAGTAGGTGGCTACACCTTC CASGTGGRLVGGYTF
- TRBJ2-7 TRBV6-2/TRBV6-3 TRBD1 TGTGCCAGCAGTAAGGGGTGGACGGGACAGGGGGCTTCCAACCTCTACGAGCAGTACTTC CASSKGWTGQGASNLYEQYF
- TRBJ2-5 TRBV5-1 - TGCGCCAGCAGCTTGGGAGGGCTGGAGACCCAGTACTTC CASSLGGLETQYF
- TRBJ2-7 TRBV5-1 TRBD2 TGCGCCAGCAGCTTGGGTAGCGGGGGGGCCAGGGACGAGCAGTACTTC CASSLGSGGARDEQYF
- TRBJ2-7 TRBV19 TRBD1 TGTGCCAGTAGTATTTACAGGGGTACGTACGAGCAGTACTTC CASSIYRGTYEQYF
- TRBJ1-4 TRBV5-6 - TGTGCCAGCAGCTTGGGCCAGGGCTGGGAAAAACTGTTTTTT CASSLGQGWEKLFF
once TRBJ2-1 TRBV6-2/TRBV6-3 - TGTGCCAGCAGTTCACTAGGGGGTGAGCAGTTCTTC CASSSLGGEQFF
- TRBJ1-2 TRBV9 - TGTGCCAGCAGCGTAGGCGAAGGGGGGGTTGGCTACACCTTC CASSVGEGGVGYTF
- TRBJ1-1 TRBV6-5 - TGTGCCAGCAGACCAGGGCTTCGGAACACTGAAGCTTTCTTT CASRPGLRNTEAFF
- TRBJ2-3 TRBV11-3 - TGTGCCAGCAGCTCGGGACTTCGGCCCCACTCCACAGATACGCAGTATTTT CASSSGLRPHSTDTQYF
- TRBJ2-7 TRBV30 TRBD1 TGTGCCTGGAGCCCTGAGAGGCTGACAGGGCCGTACTTC CAWSPERLTGPYF
- TRBJ1-2 TRBV4-1 TRBD1 TGCGCCAGCAGCCACCTCCTATCGGGACAGGGCCTCTATGGCTACACCTTC CASSHLLSGQGLYGYTF
- TRBJ1-1 TRBV5-1 TRBD1 TGCGCCAGCAGCTTGGGGGCTACAGGGGGCCATACTGAAGCTTTCTTT CASSLGATGGHTEAFF
- TRBJ2-1 TRBV6-1 TRBD1 TGTGCCAGCAGTGACCCGACAGGGGGGAATGAGCAGTTCTTC CASSDPTGGNEQFF
- TRBJ2-3 TRBV28 - TGTGCCAGCAGTTCGCCCCTTATAGTAGGGGGAGGGAGTAGAGATACGCAGTATTTT CASSSPLIVGGGSRDTQYF
- TRBJ2-5 TRBV4-1 TRBD1 TGCGCCAGCAGCCAACGGTTTGGACAGGGGGAGACCCAGTACTTC CASSQRFGQGETQYF
- TRBJ1-4 TRBV28 - TGTGCCAGCAGTATTCGACCTGAGGGAAAACTGTTTTTT CASSIRPEGKLFF